The rows below give T cell receptor beta chains drawn from one sample of a study of T cell responses to AZD1222 COVID-19 vaccine. The method was immunoSEQ multiplex PCR; TCRdb's version includes in-frame clones alone and lacks a portion of them. Counted here are roughly 100,000 clones, more than 70% occurring once; the ten biggest clones make up roughly 9.2%. The sample consisted of peripheral blood, taken on day 0 of AZD1222 vaccination. The receptors were sampled from an adult in good health. The CDR3 runs from the conserved cysteine through the conserved F or W. D genes are given only for firm matches. The listing skips clone size in some rows; elsewhere it reads once, few, many or a size class.

D,J,V,size,DNA,CDR3
.,TRBJ1-5,TRBV19,.,TGTGCCAGTAGCCTACAGGGATGGCAGCCCCAGCATTTT,CASSLQGWQPQHF
.,TRBJ1-1,TRBV30,.,TGTGCCTGGAAGGCAGAGAGGGGGAAAGCTTTCTTT,CAWKAERGKAFF
TRBD2,TRBJ2-2,TRBV10-2,.,TGCGCCAGCAGTGCGTCTAGCGGTACCGCGGGCACCGGGGAGCTGTTTTTT,CASSASSGTAGTGELFF
.,TRBJ1-6,TRBV6-5,.,TGTGCCAGCAGTTACGGGACAAAGGATGGCTCACCCCTCCACTTT,CASSYGTKDGSPLHF
.,TRBJ2-1,TRBV13,.,TGTGCCAGCAGCTTACTCCGGGGCACCTACAATGAGCAGTTCTTC,CASSLLRGTYNEQFF
.,TRBJ2-2,TRBV14,.,TGTGCCAGCAGCCCCTCAGGGGCGCCGAACACCGGGGAGCTGTTTTTT,CASSPSGAPNTGELFF
TRBD2,TRBJ2-7,TRBV6-5,.,TGTGCCAGCAGTCCCGGACTAGAAGCCTACGAGCAGTACTTC,CASSPGLEAYEQYF
.,TRBJ2-1,TRBV7-3,once,TGTGCCAGCAGCTCAGGGACGAACAATGAGCAGTTCTTC,CASSSGTNNEQFF
.,TRBJ2-2,TRBV2,once,TGTGCCAGCAGTGAAGGGTGGCTAGTATCAACCGGGGAGCTGTTTTTT,CASSEGWLVSTGELFF
.,TRBJ2-5,TRBV11-2,.,TGTGCCAGCAGCCTCTCATGGTTGGGCCGGGAGACCCAGTACTTC,CASSLSWLGRETQYF
TRBD1,TRBJ2-7,TRBV4-1,.,TGCGCCAGCAGCCCCTTTCTGACAGGGCGAGACGAGCAGTACTTC,CASSPFLTGRDEQYF
.,TRBJ2-5,TRBV7-9,.,TGTGCCAGCAGCTTATCGTGGACGCAAGAGACCCAGTACTTC,CASSLSWTQETQYF
TRBD1,TRBJ2-3,TRBV10-3,few,TGTGCCATCAGCCCCGGGACAGGGGGAGATACGCAGTATTTT,CAISPGTGGDTQYF
TRBD1,TRBJ1-5,TRBV10-1,.,TGCGCCAGCAGTGCCCTAACCGGGACAGGTGCCCGTTATAGCAATCAGCCCCAGCATTTT,CASSALTGTGARYSNQPQHF
.,TRBJ1-1,TRBV5-5,.,TGTGCCAGCAGCTGGGTGGTGAGCATGAACACTGAAGCTTTCTTT,CASSWVVSMNTEAFF
.,TRBJ2-7,TRBV18,.,TGTGCCAGCTCTGTCGGCAGCGCATCCTACGAGCAGTACTTC,CASSVGSASYEQYF
.,TRBJ2-3,TRBV27,.,TGTGCCAGCAGCCCCTGGGTAGGGGCAGATACGCAGTATTTT,CASSPWVGADTQYF
.,TRBJ1-4,TRBV28,.,TGTGCCAGCCGTGGGGCACCCGGAGCAACTAATGAAAAACTGTTTTTT,CASRGAPGATNEKLFF
.,TRBJ1-5,TRBV5-4,.,TGTGCCAGCAGCTTTGGGCCGGGGAATCAGCCCCAGCATTTT,CASSFGPGNQPQHF
.,TRBJ1-1,TRBV7-6,.,TGTGCCAGCAGCTTACTCCAATGGGGATCGAACACTGAAGCTTTCTTT,CASSLLQWGSNTEAFF
.,TRBJ2-1,TRBV19,.,TGTGCCAGTATGAAGCGGTCCCCTGGTGAGCAGTTCTTC,CASMKRSPGEQFF
TRBD2,TRBJ2-7,TRBV28,.,TGTGCCAGCAGTCCCCGTGGGGTGGGTAGCGGGAGGTCCGAGCAGTACTTC,CASSPRGVGSGRSEQYF
.,TRBJ2-5,TRBV12-3/TRBV12-4,.,TGTGCCAGCAGTTTAAGGGCTGAAGAGACCCAGTACTTC,CASSLRAEETQYF
TRBD2,TRBJ2-3,TRBV7-9,.,TGTGCCAGCAGCATTAGCGGGAGTTCGGGCGATACGCAGTATTTT,CASSISGSSGDTQYF
.,TRBJ1-3,TRBV5-1,.,TGCGCCAGCAGGACATCGTGGGACACTGAAAACACCATATATTTT,CASRTSWDTENTIYF
.,TRBJ2-7,TRBV28,.,TGTGCCAGCAGTTTATTGTCGGCCCCCTACGAGCAGTACTTC,CASSLLSAPYEQYF
TRBD2,TRBJ2-3,TRBV30,once,TGTGCCTGGACGAGACTAGCGGGAGGTACAGATACGCAGTATTTT,CAWTRLAGGTDTQYF
.,TRBJ2-7,TRBV9,.,TGTGCCAGCAGCGTGGTCGGAGAGGCCTACGAGCAGTACTTC,CASSVVGEAYEQYF
.,TRBJ2-3,TRBV30,.,TGTGCCTGGAGTGTAAGCCTATCTAGCACAGATACGCAGTATTTT,CAWSVSLSSTDTQYF
TRBD2,TRBJ2-1,TRBV18,.,TGTGCCAGCTCACGCGAGGGACTAGCGGGACTCAATGAGCAGTTCTTC,CASSREGLAGLNEQFF
.,TRBJ2-3,TRBV25-1,.,TGTGCCAGCAGTTACGGGGGGCGCACAGATACGCAGTATTTT,CASSYGGRTDTQYF
TRBD1,TRBJ2-5,TRBV7-7,.,TGTGCCAGCAGCCAGCGGACAGGGGAGGTGACCCAGTACTTC,CASSQRTGEVTQYF
TRBD1,TRBJ2-7,TRBV24-1,once,TGTGCCACCAGTGATCCCGGACAGGGGTTGGAGCAGTACTTC,CATSDPGQGLEQYF